This record covers a single TCR beta chain. This clone is a singleton in its sample. No cognate antigen has been identified for it. Base qualities are not provided; no much larger clone lies one nucleotide away. Using the deep immunoSEQ assay, multiplex PCR amplified TCR CDR3 regions from genomic DNA. Genomic DNA extracted from each cell subset was distributed evenly over all wells of several immunoSEQ 96-well plates, and each plate served as one replicate. For sorted subsets, about 200 ng genomic DNA, equal to 30,000 to 35,000 T cell genomes, was loaded into each replicate PCR. Purified libraries were quantified with a Qubit 3.0 fluorometer, sized on a Bioanalyzer 2100, and re-quantified with the KAPA Library Quantification kit. Every immunoSEQ 96-well plate was sequenced on a separate single-read 150-cycle Illumina NextSeq 550 flow cell. In the original analysis: Because the immunoSEQ output included only junctional sequences and no quality scores, the filtering could not be the same as the filtering used for full-length reads. To assign V/J genes and CDR3, sequences were annotated using PyIR, a Python wrapper for IgBLAST v1.9, with IMGT germline references. Reads were filtered out if the reads had weak V/J assignments (E-value above 1e-6), no CDR3, stop codons, out-of-frame junctions, or ambiguous translated residues. A V3J clonotype was defined by an identical inferred V gene, J gene, and CDR3 amino acid sequence. Percentage overlap between repertoires was computed as shared unique clonotypes divided by the size of the smaller repertoire. Richness of each repertoire was evaluated using RTK rarefaction, the Chao1 estimator, and Recon v2.1 estimates of unobserved clonotypes. Generation probabilities were computed with OLGA for all TCRbeta clonotypes obtained by the gDNA method from a few donors. TCRdb took this table from immuneACCESS and kept in-frame rearrangements with V and J called. Such tables lack part of the clones; where checked against another copy, unresolved V genes explain under half of the gap, and the rest is unexplained. Clone size and the V and J calls come from that table; the DNA yielded D and trimming. The sample table records approximately 2.1 million clones; approximately 93% of these occur just once. The top ten clonotypes cover under 0.45% of the sample.

V and J are trimmed by 7 bases and 0 bases, and the gene matches miss 10 bases of the junction. From the cysteine through the phenylalanine, the CDR3 covers 18 amino acids. Here the CDR3 DNA is all that survives: 54 bases in frame from base 1. CDR1 and CDR2 are drawn from the germline V gene (reference sequence): SGHKS, YYEKEE. The sample originates from a study of shared clonotypes between healthy human individuals (dated by TCRdb to the early 2020s). Describing the broader study: Three men and two women, aged 18 to 49 years, made up the cohort. Per donor, three plates each were used for CD4 naive and CD4 memory, two for CD8 naive, and one for CD8 memory. To estimate repertoire size and how much clonotype sharing occurs between individuals, the study deeply sequenced the blood TCR repertoires of about 5 healthy adults. Different laboratories and diverse techniques were used to prepare libraries and sequence TCR repertoires, to increase sequencing depth and limit assay-specific biases. Each donor's leukapheresis produced roughly between roughly 0.94 and 9.5 billion PBMCs.

Paper-wide results and their limitations: When a handful of donors were compared, the shared fraction of clonotypes was around 4.6% for naive CD4, 3.5% to 4% for naive CD8, about 2.4% for memory CD4, and 0.3% to 0.5% for memory CD8. Sampling was limited to blood, and TCR repertoires in tissue likely differ from TCR repertoires in blood. Rarefaction of sorted-subset datasets indicated incomplete sequencing despite the large sequencing depth. Estimated clonotype richness was generally larger for naive than for memory subsets. Higher generation probabilities were observed for clonotypes shared by all four sorted-subset donors than for non-shared clonotypes. Because the study included only a small number of donors, the genetic and exposure-history diversity represented was limited. Pairwise subsampling indicated that sequencing depth was expected to affect the degree of clonotype sharing among donors.

Donors were healthy HIV-negative adults with no recently reported acute infections or vaccinations. Only Caucasian adults living in Nashville, Tennessee, USA were represented among the donors. Magnetic negative selection was used to enrich CD4+ T cells, after which naive cells were positively selected on CD45RA and the negative fraction became the memory subset. After blood collection by leukapheresis, PBMCs were isolated using Ficoll-Histopaque density gradient centrifugation and then cryopreserved in the vapor phase of liquid nitrogen. Analytical flow cytometry was used to check the purity and quantity of every magnetically sorted T cell population. Each sorted fraction had its genomic DNA isolated and then quantified by UV absorbance on a Nanodrop 2000c.

The sequence derives from a man aged 18 to 35 in good health. Some clones in this sample may be carry-over from other donors' samples. Sequenced: naive CD4+ T cells from PBMCs. The cell subset or site label, read with the paper, signifies: CD45RA+ positively selected. The rearranged chain carries TRBV5-5 and TRBJ2-7; 16 bases in the middle match TRBD2. The DNA sequence is as follows: TGTGCCAGCGGCGGGGGACTAGCGGGAGGGATTAGCTCCTACGAGCAGTACTTC. This translates into CASGGGLAGGISSYEQYF.